The rows below give T cell receptor beta chains drawn from one sample of a study of shared clonotypes between healthy human individuals. TCRdb keeps only in-frame clones here, not all; method: immunoSEQ multiplex PCR. The repertoire holds 1,500,000 or so clones, with 95% to 97% as singletons. Material: naive CD4+ T cells sorted from blood. The origin of the receptors is a man aged 25-45 years in good health. CDR3s include the opening cysteine and the closing phenylalanine or tryptophan. A D gene is named only where the DNA matches it firmly. A clone size is listed for some rows: how often the clone was seen (once, few, many), or a class if it is expanded.

J gene: TRBJ2-7
V gene: TRBV18
clone size: .
D gene: .
CDR3 protein: CASSSGSYEQYF
CDR3 DNA: TGTGCCAGCTCATCGGGGTCCTACGAGCAGTACTTC

J gene: TRBJ2-2
V gene: TRBV4-3
clone size: .
D gene: .
CDR3 protein: CASSQESGNLRGELFF
CDR3 DNA: TGCGCCAGCAGCCAGGAGAGTGGGAACCTAAGGGGGGAGCTGTTTTTT

J gene: TRBJ1-1
V gene: TRBV30
clone size: .
D gene: .
CDR3 protein: CASQLNTEAFF
CDR3 DNA: TGTGCCTCTCAATTGAACACTGAAGCTTTCTTT

J gene: TRBJ2-1
V gene: TRBV23-1
clone size: .
D gene: TRBD2
CDR3 protein: CASSQSSGMSGRINEQFF
CDR3 DNA: TGCGCCAGCAGTCAATCTTCGGGTATGAGCGGGAGGATCAATGAGCAGTTCTTC

J gene: TRBJ2-7
V gene: TRBV7-6
clone size: .
D gene: .
CDR3 protein: CASSSLRNRSHEQYF
CDR3 DNA: TGTGCCAGCAGCTCGCTTCGAAATAGATCCCACGAGCAGTACTTC

J gene: TRBJ2-2
V gene: TRBV4-3
clone size: .
D gene: .
CDR3 protein: CASSQESVTGELFF
CDR3 DNA: TGCGCCAGCAGCCAAGAATCGGTAACCGGGGAGCTGTTTTTT

J gene: TRBJ2-3
V gene: TRBV2
clone size: once
D gene: .
CDR3 protein: CASKEGGTDTQYF
CDR3 DNA: TGTGCCAGCAAGGAGGGAGGCACAGATACGCAGTATTTT

J gene: TRBJ2-5
V gene: TRBV7-2
clone size: .
D gene: TRBD2
CDR3 protein: CASSLGAGLAVPLLETQYF
CDR3 DNA: TGTGCCAGCAGCTTAGGGGCGGGACTAGCGGTACCATTGCTAGAGACCCAGTACTTC

J gene: TRBJ2-3
V gene: TRBV7-7
clone size: .
D gene: TRBD1
CDR3 protein: CASSQGVRASTDTQYF
CDR3 DNA: TGTGCTAGCAGCCAGGGGGTCCGGGCTAGCACAGATACGCAGTATTTT

J gene: TRBJ1-1
V gene: TRBV6-5
clone size: few
D gene: .
CDR3 protein: CASSSPDKNTEAFF
CDR3 DNA: TGTGCCAGCAGTTCCCCTGACAAGAACACTGAAGCTTTCTTT